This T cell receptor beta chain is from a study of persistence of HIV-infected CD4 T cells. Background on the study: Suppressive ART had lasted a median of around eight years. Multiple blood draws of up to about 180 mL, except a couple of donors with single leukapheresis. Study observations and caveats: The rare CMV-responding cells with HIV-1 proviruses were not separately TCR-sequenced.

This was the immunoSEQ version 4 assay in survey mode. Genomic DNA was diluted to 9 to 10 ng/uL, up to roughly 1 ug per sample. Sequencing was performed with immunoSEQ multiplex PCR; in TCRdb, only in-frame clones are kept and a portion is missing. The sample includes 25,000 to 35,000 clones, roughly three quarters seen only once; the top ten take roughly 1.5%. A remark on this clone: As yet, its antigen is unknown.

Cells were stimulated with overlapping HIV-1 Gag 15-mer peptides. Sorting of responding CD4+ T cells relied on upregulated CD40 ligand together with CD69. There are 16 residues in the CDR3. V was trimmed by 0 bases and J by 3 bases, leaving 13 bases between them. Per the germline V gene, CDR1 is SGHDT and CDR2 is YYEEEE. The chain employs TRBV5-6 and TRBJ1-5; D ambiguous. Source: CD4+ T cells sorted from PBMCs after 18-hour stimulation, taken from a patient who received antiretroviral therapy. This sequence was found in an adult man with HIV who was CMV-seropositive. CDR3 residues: CASSLGARVNNQPQHF. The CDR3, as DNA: TGTGCCAGCAGCTTGGGAGCAAGGGTGAACAATCAGCCCCAGCATTTT.